The sequence of this T cell receptor (beta chain) was determined in a study of T cell responses to AZD1222 COVID-19 vaccine. Study-wide results and caveats: At study baseline, merely a handful of AZD1222 recipients were seropositive. Following two doses of AZD1222, Spike-specific TCR breadth and depth rose.

Sequencing used immunoSEQ multiplex PCR; TCRdb keeps in-frame clones, though not all of them. This table holds 150,000 to 190,000 clones, 80% to 90% found once. Concerning this clone: Antigen unknown.

Pooled in the analysis were second doses at about 4 or about 12 weeks. V was clipped by 3 bases and J by 2 bases, with 11 bases between them. This CDR3 has 14 residues. The germline V gene has CDR1 SNHLY and CDR2 FYNNEI. The starting material was peripheral blood, obtained 28 days after the second AZD1222 dose. This TCR was sampled from an adult who received the AZD1222 COVID-19 vaccine. V usage is TRBV2 and J usage is TRBJ2-7, with D unclear. The CDR3 region has the DNA TGTGCCAGCAGTGATGAAACACTGCCCTACGAGCAGTACTTC. Protein sequence: CASSDETLPYEQYF.